These 5 T cell receptor beta chains originate from one sample sequenced in a study of T cells in Graves' hyperthyroidism and ophthalmopathy. RNA transcripts were the template for amplifying TCR beta CDR3 regions. A first-round RT-PCR of the TCR CDR3 used the HTBI primer set. MiXCR, applied by TCRdb to the multiplex PCR reads, yields one record per CDR3 protein. Of around 99,000 distinct CDR3 sequences in the sample, about 16% were seen once. Sequencing input: blood. The receptor source for this set is a woman between 45 and 65 years old with Graves' hyperthyroidism.

This clonotype was detected many times. The V and J genes are TRBV19 and TRBJ1-1; a possible D gene is TRBD1 (5 bases). Germline V CDR1 and CDR2: LNHDA, SQIVND (reference sequence). Trimming stripped 10 bases from V and 0 bases from J, with 21 bases between. The CDR3 totals 16 residues. CDR3 in amino acids: CATGTALRGMNTEAFF. CDR3 coding DNA: TGTGCCACCGGGACTGCCTTGAGGGGCATGAACACTGAAGCTTTCTTT.

This clonotype was seen ten or more times. J is TRBJ2-1 and V is TRBV7-3, with D perhaps given as TRBD1 or TRBD2 (5 bases each). The CDR3 sequence is 14 residues long. Trimming pared 4 bases from V and 9 bases from J, leaving 16 bases between. Germline CDR1 reads SGHTA; CDR2 reads FQGTGA. DNA of the CDR3: TGTGCCAGCAGCTCCCAAGGGGTGAGCGGTGAGCAGTTCTTC. It specifies CASSSQGVSGEQFF.

This chain connects TRBV6-1 to TRBJ2-7, with 8 nucleotides matching TRBD1. The V gene end was trimmed by 5 bases and the J gene end by 2 bases; junction bases not matched to a gene: 8. This CDR3 contains 15 residues. The germline V gene encodes CDR1 MNHNS and CDR2 SASEGT. The CDR3 region is CASSYGQGVPYEQYF. Here the CDR3 DNA reads TGTGCCAGCAGTTACGGACAGGGCGTTCCCTACGAGCAGTACTTC.

Ten or more counts support this clonotype. The rearrangement joins TRBV20-1 to TRBJ2-7; D is ambiguous. CDR3 length: 12 amino acids. V was cut by 5 bases and J by 2 bases, with 10 bases left in between. Germline V lookup: CDR1 DFQATT, CDR2 SNEGSKA (reference sequence). The CDR3 spells CSAPGRTYEQYF. The CDR3 DNA follows: TGCAGTGCTCCTGGACGGACCTACGAGCAGTACTTC.

The V call is TRBV15, the J call TRBJ1-4, with D perhaps TRBD1 (6 bases). CDR1 LNHNV and CDR2 YYDKDF come from the germline V gene (reference sequence). The CDR3 has 16 amino acids. V lost 3 bases and J lost 5, with 16 bases in between. The CDR3 region is CATSSSRGPLNEKLFF. The CDR3 DNA sequence: TGTGCCACCAGCAGCTCCCGGGGGCCCCTGAATGAAAAACTGTTTTTT.